A single sample gave rise to the 32 T cell receptor beta chains below, sequenced in a study of cytomegalovirus exposure and HLA in healthy donors. Only in-frame clones appear in the TCRdb table, and some are missing; sequencing was by immunoSEQ multiplex PCR. This sample yields about 200,000 clones, of which approximately 87% are seen a single time; roughly 5.5% belongs to the top ten. Sequencing input: PBMCs. These receptors were taken from a woman younger than 30 in good health and CMV-seronegative.

The chain combines TRBV6-1 with TRBJ2-2; D not resolved. The V gene's germline CDR1 is MNHNS and CDR2 SASEGT. V lost 1 base and J 3 bases, leaving 6 bases between the germline ends. There are 14 residues in the CDR3. CDR3 sequence: CASSEGGYTGELFF. DNA for the CDR3: TGTGCCAGCAGTGAAGGGGGTTACACCGGGGAGCTGTTTTTT.

The V and J genes are TRBV9 and TRBJ1-2; D possibly corresponds to TRBD1 (5 bases). Between the trimmed V and J ends, which lost 0 bases and 13 bases, there was a span of 16 bases. The CDR3 is 13 amino acids. In germline, CDR1 is SGDLS, CDR2 YYNGEE. This CDR3 is CASSVAGTGSPTF. The CDR3 coding sequence is TGTGCCAGCAGCGTAGCTGGGACCGGGTCTCCCACCTTC.

V usage is TRBV4-1 and J usage is TRBJ1-2, with D unclear. Germline V lookup: CDR1 MGHRA, CDR2 YSYEKL. The CDR3 sequence is 14 residues long. V was pared by 1 base and J by 4 bases, with 10 bases between. The CDR3 here is CASSQGREGYGYTF. The CDR3 bases are TGCGCCAGCAGCCAAGGGAGGGAGGGCTATGGCTACACCTTC.

The chain recombines TRBV6-5 with TRBJ2-7; TRBD2 is a possible D gene (7 bases). Deletions cut 2 bases from V and 4 bases from J, with 12 bases between. The CDR3 has 14 amino acids. Germline lookup yields CDR1 MNHEY and CDR2 SVGAGI. This CDR3 is CASSYDGGRYEQYF. The DNA of the CDR3 is TGTGCCAGCAGTTACGACGGGGGGCGGTACGAGCAGTACTTC.

The chain couples TRBV9 to TRBJ2-3, with D unresolved. Trimming pared 0 bases from V and 0 bases from J, leaving 11 bases between. In germline, CDR1 is SGDLS, CDR2 YYNGEE. This CDR3 has 16 amino acids. The CDR3 region is CASSVAAYLSTDTQYF. DNA for the CDR3: TGTGCCAGCAGCGTAGCAGCTTACCTTAGCACAGATACGCAGTATTTT.

The chain recombines TRBV14 with TRBJ2-1; the match to TRBD1 covers 8 bases. V lost 2 bases to trimming and J lost 7 bases; unmatched junction nucleotides: 1. Germline lookup yields CDR1 SGHDN and CDR2 FVKESK. The CDR3 runs 13 residues. CDR3 sequence (DNA): TGTGCCAGCAGCCAATGGACAGGGAATGAGCAGTTCTTC. It encodes CASSQWTGNEQFF.

The CDR3 sequence is CASQLAVHREQYF. The CDR3 coding sequence is TGTGCCAGCCAACTAGCGGTCCATCGCGAGCAGTACTTC. The chain has TRBV6-5 and TRBJ2-7; 8 bases agree with TRBD2. The CDR3 runs to 13 residues. Germline values: CDR1 MNHEY, CDR2 SVGAGI. V gave up 8 bases and J gave up 6 bases; unmatched junction bases: 9.

The gene calls are TRBV10-1 and TRBJ1-1; D ambiguous. V gave up 5 bases and J gave up 3 bases, with 7 bases separating them. The CDR3 has 12 residues. The V gene's germline CDR1 is WNHNN and CDR2 SYGVQD (reference sequence). CDR3 in amino acids: CASSFDHTEAFF. The CDR3 DNA follows: TGCGCCAGCAGTTTCGATCACACTGAAGCTTTCTTT.

By share, this clone counts as medium-sized. Other DNA variants within this sample encode the same CDR3. The chain carries TRBV7-6 and TRBJ1-1; no clear D. This CDR3 has 13 amino acids. Germline CDR1 and CDR2: SGHVS and FNYEAQ. Trimming took 1 base from V and 1 from J, leaving 4 bases between them. CDR3 coding DNA: TGTGCCAGCAGCTTAGAACAGAACACTGAAGCTTTCTTT. Protein product: CASSLEQNTEAFF.

At least ten counts were recorded for this clone. The V and J genes are TRBV2 and TRBJ1-1; D is perhaps TRBD1 (5 bases). This CDR3 contains 13 residues. V dropped 5 bases and J dropped 1 base, with 8 bases sitting between them. Germline CDR1 and CDR2: SNHLY and FYNNEI. The DNA of the CDR3 is TGTGCCAGCAGTCTGGGGGAGAACACTGAAGCTTTCTTT. It codes for CASSLGENTEAFF. Full variable domain (rest looked up from reference TRBV2 and TRBJ1-1): EPEVTQTPSHQVTQMGQEVILRCVPISNHLYFYWYRQILGQKVEFLVSFYNNEISEKSEIFDDQFSVERPDGSNFTLKIRSTKLEDSAMYFCASSLGENTEAFFGQGTRLTVV.

The J gene is TRBJ1-1, the V gene TRBV7-3; D may be TRBD1 (6 bases). The CDR3 is made up of 14 amino acids. Between the trimmed V and J ends, which lost 5 bases and 1 base, there was a span of 11 bases. Looked up from germline, CDR1 is SGHTA and CDR2 is FQGTGA. DNA for the CDR3: TGTGCCAGCAGCGTAAACAGGGAGAACACTGAAGCTTTCTTT. Protein product: CASSVNRENTEAFF.

The chain links TRBV29-1 to TRBJ2-5; D not certain. The CDR3 spans 12 residues. Germline V lookup: CDR1 SQVTM, CDR2 ANQGSEA. Trimming shortened V by 4 bases and J by 4 bases, and 10 bases separated the two germline ends. CDR3 DNA: TGCAGCGTTGTCGGCAGGAGAGAGACCCAGTACTTC. Protein product: CSVVGRRETQYF.

The CDR3 region is CSVERDQETQYF. The CDR3 DNA sequence: TGCAGCGTTGAACGGGACCAAGAGACCCAGTACTTC. This rearrangement joins TRBV29-1 to TRBJ2-5; D is undetermined. This CDR3 is built from 12 residues. The germline V and J ends were trimmed by 2 bases and 0 bases, with 4 bases remaining between them. The germline CDR1 and CDR2 sequences are SQVTM and ANQGSEA.

The rearrangement uses TRBV6-5 and TRBJ1-1; the match to TRBD1 covers 9 bases. Per germline, CDR1 MNHEY and CDR2 SVGAGI. V was pared by 0 bases and J by 3 bases, with 2 bases of the junction left unmatched. This CDR3 has 15 residues. The CDR3 bases are TGTGCCAGCAGTTACTCAGGGACAGGGTACACTGAAGCTTTCTTT. Its protein is CASSYSGTGYTEAFF.

This clone was seen a handful of times. The chain combines TRBV27 with TRBJ2-3; 9 bases map to TRBD2. Germline trimming cut 4 bases from V and 6 bases from J; bases unmatched to any gene: 8. The CDR3 runs 15 residues. CDR1 MNHEY and CDR2 SMNVEV come from the germline V gene (reference sequence). The chain's CDR3 is CASSSVAGVGDTQYF. DNA of the CDR3: TGTGCCAGCAGTTCCGTAGCGGGAGTAGGGGATACGCAGTATTTT.

The chain carries TRBV15 and TRBJ1-5; no clear D. The CDR3 is made up of 14 amino acids. Trimming pared 3 bases from V and 2 bases from J, leaving 8 bases between. Germline V gives CDR1 LNHNV, CDR2 YYDKDF (reference sequence). The CDR3 DNA reads as TGTGCCACCAGCAGGCGGCAGGGCAATCAGCCCCAGCATTTT. Protein product: CATSRRQGNQPQHF.

The rearrangement joins TRBV5-6 to TRBJ2-2; D not resolved. V dropped 1 base and J dropped 0 bases, with 10 bases sitting between them. The CDR3 has 16 residues. Germline CDR1 is SGHDT and CDR2 is YYEEEE. The CDR3 sequence is CASSLFRFANTGELFF. The CDR3 DNA follows: TGTGCCAGCAGCTTGTTCAGGTTCGCGAACACCGGGGAGCTGTTTTTT.

Only one count was recorded for this clone. The rearrangement joins TRBV19 to TRBJ2-1; 16 bases are shared with TRBD2. The CDR3 length is 18 residues. CDR1 is LNHDA and CDR2 is SQIVND in the germline V gene (reference sequence). The trim removed 7 bases at V and 2 bases at J, leaving 8 bases unmatched. The CDR3 region has the DNA TGTGCCAGTATGGGACTAGCGGGGGGGCGGGACCCCTACAATGAGCAGTTCTTC. Its protein product is CASMGLAGGRDPYNEQFF. The full variable domain, in which reference TRBV19 and TRBJ2-1 provide the parts outside the CDR3, is DGGITQSPKYLFRKEGQNVTLSCEQNLNHDAMYWYRQDPGQGLRLIYYSQIVNDFQKGDIAEGYSVSREKKESFPLTVTSAQKNPTAFYLCASMGLAGGRDPYNEQFFGPGTRLTVL.

Many counts were recorded for this clone. The V and J genes are TRBV19 and TRBJ2-2; TRBD1 is a possible D gene (6 bases). Germline V gene data show CDR1 as LNHDA and CDR2 as SQIVND (reference sequence). Trimming took 8 bases from V and 4 from J, leaving 17 bases between them. The CDR3 extends over 15 amino acids. The CDR3 coding sequence is TGTGCCAGTCAATCTTGGACAGCCATCACCGGGGAGCTGTTTTTT. The encoded protein is CASQSWTAITGELFF.

The chain combines TRBV29-1 with TRBJ2-1; 8 positions agree with TRBD1. The length of the CDR3 is 13 residues. V lost 7 bases and J lost 5; bases outside the gene matches: 7. Germline CDR1 reads SQVTM; CDR2 reads ANQGSEA. The CDR3, as DNA: TGCAGCGCCTCGGACAGGGCGAACAATGAGCAGTTCTTC. Its translation is CSASDRANNEQFF.

The rearrangement joins TRBV7-9 to TRBJ2-2; no clear D. In germline, CDR1 is SEHNR, CDR2 FQNEAQ (reference sequence). The CDR3 length is 12 residues. The germline V and J ends were trimmed by 4 bases and 4 bases, with 4 bases remaining between them. DNA of the CDR3: TGTGCCAGCAGCTCTCCCACCGGGGAGCTGTTTTTT. This codes for CASSSPTGELFF.

The V call is TRBV7-8, the J call TRBJ1-1; D is possibly TRBD1 (5 bases). There are 13 residues in the CDR3. Trimming took off 0 bases at V and 11 bases at J, with 13 bases between the two ends. The germline CDR1 and CDR2 sequences are SGHVS and FQNEAQ. CDR3 sequence: CASSLARDVDAFF. The CDR3 coding sequence is TGTGCCAGCAGCTTAGCTCGGGACGTCGACGCTTTCTTT.

CDR3 region: CASSSSITLAPYEQYF. The CDR3 DNA sequence: TGTGCCAGCAGTTCGTCCATCACTCTAGCTCCCTACGAGCAGTACTTC. This chain connects TRBV6-5 to TRBJ2-7; D may be TRBD2 (5 bases). Germline assignment: CDR1 MNHEY and CDR2 SVGAGI. This CDR3 spans 16 amino acids. Trimming removed 4 bases from V and 2 bases from J, with 18 bases in between.

This clone has more than one count but fewer than ten. This chain uses TRBV4-1 with TRBJ2-3, with TRBD1 matching over 9 bases. Losses at the gene ends were 1 base for V and 0 bases for J; bases not matched to a gene: 8. CDR3 length equals 18 residues. The V gene's germline CDR1 is MGHRA and CDR2 YSYEKL. In DNA, the CDR3 is TGCGCCAGCAGCCAAGTACAAATGGGGACAGGGAGCACAGATACGCAGTATTTT. This sequence encodes CASSQVQMGTGSTDTQYF.

The V gene is TRBV14, the J gene TRBJ1-2; D might be TRBD1 (5 bases). The germline gives CDR1 SGHDN, CDR2 FVKESK. This CDR3 spans 13 amino acids. With 3 bases removed from V and 8 bases from J, the gap between germline ends came to 13 bases. The chain's CDR3 is CASSHGTREGYTF. The CDR3 nucleotides are TGTGCCAGCAGCCACGGGACCAGGGAGGGCTACACCTTC.

The chain joins TRBV12-5 to TRBJ1-6, with 9 nucleotides matching TRBD1. The CDR3 is 14 residues long. V was pared by 8 bases and J by 7 bases, with 6 bases of the junction left unmatched. The germline V gene has CDR1 LGHNT and CDR2 FRNRAP. The chain's CDR3 is CASKHGQGNSPLHF. CDR3 bases: TGTGCTAGTAAGCACGGACAGGGGAATTCACCCCTCCACTTT.

The chain is built from TRBV6-5 and TRBJ1-2; no clear D gene. V lost 6 bases to trimming and J lost 4 bases, with 12 bases between them. CDR1 is MNHEY, CDR2 SVGAGI, per germline. The CDR3 contains 13 residues. The CDR3 reads CASSPVGLYGYTF. The CDR3 bases are TGTGCCAGCAGCCCCGTAGGACTCTATGGCTACACCTTC.

This rearrangement joins TRBV5-1 to TRBJ2-2; no clear D gene. This CDR3 has 15 amino acids. V was cut by 4 bases and J by 5 bases, with 15 bases left in between. Germline loops: CDR1 SGHRS, CDR2 YFSETQ. In nucleotides, the CDR3 is TGCGCCAGCAGCCCTGACGGACGGCGTACCGGGGAGCTGTTTTTT. It codes for CASSPDGRRTGELFF.

The chain combines TRBV27 with TRBJ2-7; 7 bases match TRBD1. J gave up 0 bases and V 5 bases, and 10 bases lay outside the gene matches. This CDR3 is 16 amino acids long. Germline CDR1 reads MNHEY; CDR2 reads SMNVEV (reference sequence). The CDR3 nucleotides read TGTGCCAGCAGTCCCAGTGGGACAGTTGACTCCTACGAGCAGTACTTC. It is translated as CASSPSGTVDSYEQYF.

The chain carries TRBV7-6 and TRBJ2-3; possibly TRBD1 or TRBD2 for D (5 bases each). CDR1 is SGHVS, CDR2 FNYEAQ, per germline. V lost 1 base, J lost 7 bases, and 18 bases lay in between. The CDR3 runs 16 residues. CDR3 protein: CASSLDFGTRRYTQYF. The CDR3 DNA reads as TGTGCCAGCAGCTTAGATTTTGGGACGCGTCGATATACGCAGTATTTT.

V usage is TRBV12-5 and J usage is TRBJ1-1; D ambiguous. The CDR3 has 15 amino acids. CDR1 is LGHNT, CDR2 FRNRAP, per germline. Trimming took 3 bases from V and 1 from J, leaving 12 bases between them. As DNA, the CDR3 is TGTGCTAGTGGTTTCGCCTTGGGCGAGAACACTGAAGCTTTCTTT. Its translation: CASGFALGENTEAFF.

The CDR3 spells CSVETRGRASYEQYF. The CDR3 nucleotides read TGCAGCGTTGAAACTCGGGGCAGGGCCTCCTACGAGCAGTACTTC. The V gene is TRBV29-1, the J gene TRBJ2-7; D possibly matches TRBD1 or TRBD2 (5 bases each). This CDR3 region has 15 residues. Looked up from germline, CDR1 is SQVTM and CDR2 is ANQGSEA. Trimming took 2 bases from V and 0 from J, leaving 14 bases between them.